This T cell receptor (beta chain) was sequenced for a study of blood T cell repertoires in COVID-19. Study details: Both acute and convalescent COVID-19 samples were obtained from the United States, Italy and Spain. T cells, B-cell-depleted T cells, or PBMCs supplied cDNA or gDNA.

Methods used by the authors: For nucleated cells, counts were estimated from reference gene primer amplification. The repertoire was sequenced with immunoSEQ multiplex PCR; TCRdb's copy has only in-frame clones and lacks some. The DNA gave D and trimming, while V, J and clone size come from that table. Of roughly 340,000 clones in the sample, 85% to 90% were seen once. The CDR3 loop spans 12 amino acids. Trimming shortened V by 4 bases and J by 3 bases, and 7 bases separated the two germline ends. Germline CDR1 is SGHRS and CDR2 is YFSETQ. One Seattle source followed patients from active infection through their disease course.

The V gene is TRBV5-1, the J gene TRBJ1-1, with D possibly matching TRBD1 (5 bases). Sequences were obtained from peripheral blood. This clonotype was obtained from a woman in her 70s with COVID-19, enrolled during active disease. The CDR3 DNA is TGCGCCAGCAGCACGACAGACACTGAAGCTTTCTTT. Its protein product is CASSTTDTEAFF.